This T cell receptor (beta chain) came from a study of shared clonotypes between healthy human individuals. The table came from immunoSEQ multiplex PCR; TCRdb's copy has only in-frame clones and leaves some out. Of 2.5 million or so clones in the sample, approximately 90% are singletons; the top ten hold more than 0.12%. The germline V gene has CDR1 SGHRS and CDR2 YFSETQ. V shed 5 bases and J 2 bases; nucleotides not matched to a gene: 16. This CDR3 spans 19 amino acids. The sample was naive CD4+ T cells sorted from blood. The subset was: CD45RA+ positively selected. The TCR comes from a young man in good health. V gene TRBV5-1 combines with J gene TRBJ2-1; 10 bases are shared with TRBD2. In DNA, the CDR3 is TGCGCCAGCAGATTGCGACAGGCCATAGCGGGAGGCCCCTACAATGAGCAGTTCTTC. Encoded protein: CASRLRQAIAGGPYNEQFF.